This T cell receptor beta chain was identified during a study of cytomegalovirus exposure and HLA in healthy donors. Study findings and constraints: Investigators reported under 200 TCR beta chains as tied to cytomegalovirus. In vitro confirmation showed three CMV-associated chains to be CMV antigen specific. With high specificity and sensitivity, the classifier reportedly diagnosed cytomegalovirus status.

Germline-derived CDR1 and CDR2 are ENHRY and SYGVKD. V lost 1 base and J lost 7, with 11 bases in between. The CDR3 consists of 14 residues. These donors were members of the 120-subject validation cohort, a group separate from the roughly 670-subject first cohort. Regarding this clone: What it binds is not known.

Data came from immunoSEQ multiplex PCR; TCRdb stores just in-frame clones and leaves some out. The sample holds some 120,000 clones, more than 95% seen once. Specimen: PBMCs. The receptor comes from a man aged 18-30 years in good health and CMV-seronegative. This chain links TRBV10-3 with TRBJ2-1; tentative D call: TRBD2 (5 bases). The CDR3 sequence: CAISEFGEGNEQFF. The CDR3 bases are TGTGCCATCAGTGAGTTCGGAGAGGGAAATGAGCAGTTCTTC.